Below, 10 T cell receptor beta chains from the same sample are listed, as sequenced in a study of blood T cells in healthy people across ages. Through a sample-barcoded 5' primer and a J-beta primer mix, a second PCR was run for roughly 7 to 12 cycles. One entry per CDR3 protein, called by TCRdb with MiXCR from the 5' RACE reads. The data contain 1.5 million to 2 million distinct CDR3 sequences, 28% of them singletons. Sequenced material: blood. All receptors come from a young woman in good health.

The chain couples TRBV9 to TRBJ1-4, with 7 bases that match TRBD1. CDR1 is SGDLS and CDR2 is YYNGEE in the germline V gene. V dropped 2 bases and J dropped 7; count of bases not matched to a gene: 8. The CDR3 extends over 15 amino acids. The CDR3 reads CASSVGGTVGEKLFF. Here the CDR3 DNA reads TGTGCCAGCAGCGTTGGCGGGACAGTGGGTGAAAAACTGTTTTTT.

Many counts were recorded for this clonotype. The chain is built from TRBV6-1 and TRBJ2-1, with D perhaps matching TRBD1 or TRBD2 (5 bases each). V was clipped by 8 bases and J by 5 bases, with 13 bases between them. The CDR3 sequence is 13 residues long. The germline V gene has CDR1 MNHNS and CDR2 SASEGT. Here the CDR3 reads CASGTAGHNEQFF. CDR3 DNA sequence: TGTGCCAGCGGGACGGCCGGGCACAATGAGCAGTTCTTC.

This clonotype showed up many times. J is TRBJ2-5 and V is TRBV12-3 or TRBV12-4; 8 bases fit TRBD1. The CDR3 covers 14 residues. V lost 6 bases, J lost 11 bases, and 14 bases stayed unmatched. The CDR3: CASSGQGRAEKQYF. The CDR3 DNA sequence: TGTGCCAGCAGCGGACAGGGTCGGGCCGAAAAGCAGTACTTC.

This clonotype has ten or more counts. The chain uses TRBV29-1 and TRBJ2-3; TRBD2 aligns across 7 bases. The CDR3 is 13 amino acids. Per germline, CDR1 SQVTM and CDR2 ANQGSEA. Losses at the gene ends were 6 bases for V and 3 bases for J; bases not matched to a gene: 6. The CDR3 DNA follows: TGCAGCGTCGAGGGGAGGGAAACAGATACGCAGTATTTT. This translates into CSVEGRETDTQYF.

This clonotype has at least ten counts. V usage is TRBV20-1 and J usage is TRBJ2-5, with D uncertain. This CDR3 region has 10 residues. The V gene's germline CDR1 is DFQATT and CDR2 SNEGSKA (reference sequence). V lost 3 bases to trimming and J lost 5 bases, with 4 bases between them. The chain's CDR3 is CSASLETQYF. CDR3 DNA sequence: TGCAGTGCTAGCCTCGAGACCCAGTACTTC.

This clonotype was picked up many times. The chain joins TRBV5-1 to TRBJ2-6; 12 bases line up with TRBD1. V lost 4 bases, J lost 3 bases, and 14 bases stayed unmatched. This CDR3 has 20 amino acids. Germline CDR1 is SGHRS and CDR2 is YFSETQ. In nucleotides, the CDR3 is TGCGCCAGCAGCGCCAGTGTGGCCGGGACAGGGGGCGTTGGGGCCAACGTCCTGACTTTC. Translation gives CASSASVAGTGGVGANVLTF.

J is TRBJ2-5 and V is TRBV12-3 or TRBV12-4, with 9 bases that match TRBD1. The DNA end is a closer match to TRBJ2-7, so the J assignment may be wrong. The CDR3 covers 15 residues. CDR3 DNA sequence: TGTGCCAGCAGCTCTCCGGGGACAGGGCTCGCCGAGCAGTACTTC. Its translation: CASSSPGTGLAEQYF.

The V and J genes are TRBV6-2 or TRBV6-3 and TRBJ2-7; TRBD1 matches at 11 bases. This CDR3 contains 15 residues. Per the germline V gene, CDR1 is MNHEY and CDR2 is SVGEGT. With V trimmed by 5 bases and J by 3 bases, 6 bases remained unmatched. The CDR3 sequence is CASSHRDRGCYEQYF. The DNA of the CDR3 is TGTGCCAGCAGTCACCGGGACAGGGGGTGCTACGAGCAGTACTTC.

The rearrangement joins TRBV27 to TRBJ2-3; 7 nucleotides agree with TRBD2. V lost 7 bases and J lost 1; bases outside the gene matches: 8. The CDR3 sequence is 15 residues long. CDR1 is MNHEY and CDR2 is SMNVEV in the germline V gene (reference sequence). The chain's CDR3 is CASKIPSGGTDTQYF. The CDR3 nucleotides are TGTGCCAGCAAGATCCCCAGCGGGGGCACAGATACGCAGTATTTT.

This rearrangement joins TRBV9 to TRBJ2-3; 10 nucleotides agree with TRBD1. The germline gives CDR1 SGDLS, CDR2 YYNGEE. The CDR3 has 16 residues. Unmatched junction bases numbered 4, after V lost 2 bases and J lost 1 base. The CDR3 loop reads CASSVHGTGGTDTQYF. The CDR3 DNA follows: TGTGCCAGCAGCGTTCACGGGACAGGGGGCACAGATACGCAGTATTTT.